A selection of T cell receptor beta chains follows, all from one sample in a study of shared clonotypes between healthy human individuals. Profiled with immunoSEQ multiplex PCR; TCRdb holds only in-frame clones, not every one. The sample has approximately 2,000,000 clones; approximately 90% are singletons. The sample comprised naive CD4+ T cells from PBMCs. Receptors were obtained from a man younger than 35 in good health. Some clones in this sample may be carry-over from other donors' samples. Both conserved end residues are part of each CDR3. A clone size is listed for some rows: how often the clone was seen (once, few, many), or a class if it is expanded.

j_call: TRBJ2-7; clone_size: -; v_call: TRBV7-2; cdr3_aa: CASSLMVLAGDEQYF
j_call: TRBJ2-7; clone_size: -; v_call: TRBV6-6; cdr3_aa: CASSPGQGTHEQYF
j_call: TRBJ1-4; clone_size: -; v_call: TRBV28; cdr3_aa: CASSTRGEKLFF
j_call: TRBJ2-2; clone_size: -; v_call: TRBV5-1; cdr3_aa: CASRDLLNTGELFF
j_call: TRBJ1-5; clone_size: -; v_call: TRBV29-1; cdr3_aa: CSVLDRPNQPQHF
j_call: TRBJ1-2; clone_size: -; v_call: TRBV2; cdr3_aa: CASSATGRTYGYTF
j_call: TRBJ1-2; clone_size: -; v_call: TRBV29-1; cdr3_aa: CSVAPLSNLPSVGYTF
j_call: TRBJ2-7; clone_size: -; v_call: TRBV10-1; cdr3_aa: CASSDVGASEQYF
j_call: TRBJ2-1; clone_size: once; v_call: TRBV11-2; cdr3_aa: CASSPGGQYYNEQFF
j_call: TRBJ2-6; clone_size: -; v_call: TRBV18; cdr3_aa: CASSPLQAGSRSGANVLTF
j_call: TRBJ1-3; clone_size: -; v_call: TRBV30; cdr3_aa: CAWRGTLYPGAGNTIYF
j_call: TRBJ1-4; clone_size: -; v_call: TRBV18; cdr3_aa: CASSPQGREKLFF
j_call: TRBJ1-1; clone_size: -; v_call: TRBV15; cdr3_aa: CATSRDPTGGTFF
j_call: TRBJ1-1; clone_size: -; v_call: TRBV11-1; cdr3_aa: CASSLVTEAFF
j_call: TRBJ2-7; clone_size: -; v_call: TRBV5-3; cdr3_aa: CARRNRRGEQYF
j_call: TRBJ2-2; clone_size: -; v_call: TRBV6-1; cdr3_aa: CASTPIRAFTGELFF